The rows below give T cell receptor beta chains drawn from one sample of a study of cytomegalovirus exposure and HLA in healthy donors. This table comes from immunoSEQ multiplex PCR, and its TCRdb copy is limited to in-frame clones, with some not included. Seen here are around 190,000 clones, more than 70% observed once, and the top ten hold roughly 1.6%. The sample was PBMCs. These receptor sequences come from a woman aged 18-29 years in good health and CMV-seronegative. The conserved cysteine and the conserved F or W are not part of the CDR3 here. The size entry is marked missing in some rows and otherwise reads once, few, many or a size class.

clone size | J gene | V gene | CDR3 protein
once | TRBJ1-1 | TRBV7-3 | ASSLGSRGEAF
once | TRBJ1-5 | TRBV30 | TWRRTGGRVSNQPQH
- | TRBJ2-1 | TRBV4-1 | ASSQDLGLADYNEQF
- | TRBJ2-1 | TRBV5-1 | ASSQLAGGANEQF
- | TRBJ2-7 | TRBV5-4 | ASSSLTAGVYEQY
- | TRBJ2-7 | TRBV18 | ASASRATYEQY
- | TRBJ1-5 | TRBV15 | ATSSRRTGGNQPQH
- | TRBJ1-3 | TRBV10-3 | AISGPKTGNTIY
once | TRBJ2-2 | TRBV2 | ASRGDSYTGELF
- | TRBJ1-2 | TRBV9 | ASSVERGGLSGYGYT